This TCR beta chain was recovered during a study of blood T cell repertoires in COVID-19. The overall study: Nucleic acid was either cDNA or gDNA, and it came from T cells, B-cell-depleted T cells, or PBMCs.

Original methodology: Amplifying reference gene primers gave estimates of nucleated cell counts. Measured with immunoSEQ multiplex PCR; TCRdb has only the in-frame clones, and not every one. V and J calls and clone size follow that table, whereas D and trimming were derived from the DNA. The sample has approximately 450,000 clones, more than 85% seen once. The CDR3 contains 16 residues. V shed 1 base and J shed 0 bases, with 10 bases lying between them. CDR1 SGHRS and CDR2 YFSETQ come from the germline V gene. The rearrangement joins TRBV5-1 to TRBJ2-2; D remains unclear. The TCR sequence derives from a woman aged 30 to 39 with acute or convalescent COVID-19. The sequenced material came from peripheral blood. CDR3 sequence (DNA): TGCGCCAGCAGCTTGTATGCAGGCGCGAACACCGGGGAGCTGTTTTTT. Its protein product is CASSLYAGANTGELFF.